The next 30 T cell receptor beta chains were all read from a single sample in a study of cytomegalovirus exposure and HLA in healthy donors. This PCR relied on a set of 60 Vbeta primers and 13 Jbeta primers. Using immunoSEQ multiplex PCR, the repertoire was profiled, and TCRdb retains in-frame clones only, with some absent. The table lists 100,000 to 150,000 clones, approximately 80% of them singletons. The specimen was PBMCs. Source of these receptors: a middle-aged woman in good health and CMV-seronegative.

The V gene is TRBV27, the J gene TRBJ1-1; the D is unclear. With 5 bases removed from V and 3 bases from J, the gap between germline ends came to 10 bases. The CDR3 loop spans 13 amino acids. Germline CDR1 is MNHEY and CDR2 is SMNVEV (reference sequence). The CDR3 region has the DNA TGTGCCAGCAGTCCTCCCAGTTACACTGAAGCTTTCTTT. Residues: CASSPPSYTEAFF.

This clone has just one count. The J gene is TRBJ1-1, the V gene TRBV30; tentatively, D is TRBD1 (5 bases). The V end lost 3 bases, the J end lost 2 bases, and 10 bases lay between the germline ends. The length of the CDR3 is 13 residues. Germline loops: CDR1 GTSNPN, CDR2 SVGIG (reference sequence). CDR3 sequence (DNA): TGTGCCTGGAGCATACAGGACAACACTGAAGCTTTCTTT. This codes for CAWSIQDNTEAFF. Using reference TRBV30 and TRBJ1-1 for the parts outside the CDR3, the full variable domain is SQTIHQWPATLVQPVGSPLSLECTVEGTSNPNLYWYRQAAGRGLQLLFYSVGIGQISSEVPQNLSASRPQDRQFILSSKKLLLSDSGFYLCAWSIQDNTEAFFGQGTRLTVV.

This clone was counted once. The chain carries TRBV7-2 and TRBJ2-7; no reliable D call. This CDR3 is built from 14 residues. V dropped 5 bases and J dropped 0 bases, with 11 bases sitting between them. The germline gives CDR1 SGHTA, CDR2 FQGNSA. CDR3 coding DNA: TGTGCCAGCAGCCTGCGACAACCCTCCTACGAGCAGTACTTC. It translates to CASSLRQPSYEQYF.

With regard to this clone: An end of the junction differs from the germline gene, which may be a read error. CDR3 region: CASSIIGTGGAASSGANGLTF. The DNA of the CDR3 is TGTGCCAGTAGTATAATAGGGACAGGGGGCGCGGCGAGCTCTGGGGCCAACGGCCTGACTTTC. The chain carries TRBV19 and TRBJ2-6, with 12 bases that match TRBD1. Germline V lookup: CDR1 LNHDA, CDR2 SQIVND (reference sequence). The CDR3 is made up of 21 amino acids.

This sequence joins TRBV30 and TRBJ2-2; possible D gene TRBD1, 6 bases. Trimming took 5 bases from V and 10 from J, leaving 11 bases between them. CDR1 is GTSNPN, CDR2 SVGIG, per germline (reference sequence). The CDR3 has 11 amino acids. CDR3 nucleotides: TGTGCCTGGTCCGGACAGCTGGAGCTGTTTTTT. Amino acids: CAWSGQLELFF.

CDR3 loop: CASSDGVSETGELFF. The CDR3 nucleotides read TGTGCCAGCAGCGACGGGGTGTCGGAGACCGGGGAGCTGTTTTTT. The J gene is TRBJ2-2, the V gene TRBV2; maybe TRBD2 (5 bases). V was clipped by 6 bases and J by 5 bases, with 16 bases between them. Germline assignment: CDR1 SNHLY and CDR2 FYNNEI. This CDR3 has 15 amino acids.

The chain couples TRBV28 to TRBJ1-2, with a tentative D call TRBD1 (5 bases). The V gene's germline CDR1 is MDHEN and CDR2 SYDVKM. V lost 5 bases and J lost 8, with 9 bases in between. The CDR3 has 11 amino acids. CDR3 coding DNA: TGTGCCAGCAGTCCAGGGATCGGCTACACCTTC. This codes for CASSPGIGYTF.

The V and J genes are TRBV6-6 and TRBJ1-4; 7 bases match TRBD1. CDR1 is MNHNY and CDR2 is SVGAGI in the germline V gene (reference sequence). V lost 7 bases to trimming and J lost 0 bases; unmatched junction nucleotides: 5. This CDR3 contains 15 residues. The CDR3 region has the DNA TGTGCCAGCACCTTCGGACAGGCAACTAATGAAAAACTGTTTTTT. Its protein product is CASTFGQATNEKLFF.

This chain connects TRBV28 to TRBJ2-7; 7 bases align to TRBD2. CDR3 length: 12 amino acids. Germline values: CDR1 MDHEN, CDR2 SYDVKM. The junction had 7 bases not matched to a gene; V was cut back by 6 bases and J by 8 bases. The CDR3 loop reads CASRREVGQQYF. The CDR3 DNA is TGTGCCAGCAGACGGGAGGTGGGGCAGCAGTACTTC.

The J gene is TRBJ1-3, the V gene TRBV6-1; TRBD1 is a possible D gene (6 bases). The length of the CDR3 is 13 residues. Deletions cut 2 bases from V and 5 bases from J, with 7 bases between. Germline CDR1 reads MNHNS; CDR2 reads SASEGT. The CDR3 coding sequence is TGTGCCAGCAGTGAACAGGGGAGAAACACCATATATTTT. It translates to CASSEQGRNTIYF.

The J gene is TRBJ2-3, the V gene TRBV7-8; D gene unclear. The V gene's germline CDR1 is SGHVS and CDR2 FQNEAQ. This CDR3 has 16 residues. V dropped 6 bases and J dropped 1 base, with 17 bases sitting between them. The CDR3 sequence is CASRRYLARGTDTQYF. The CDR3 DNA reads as TGTGCCAGCAGACGTTATTTGGCTAGAGGCACAGATACGCAGTATTTT.

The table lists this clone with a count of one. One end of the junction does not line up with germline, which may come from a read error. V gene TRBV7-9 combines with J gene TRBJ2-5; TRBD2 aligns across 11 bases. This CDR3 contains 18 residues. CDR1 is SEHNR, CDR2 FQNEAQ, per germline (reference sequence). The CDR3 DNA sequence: TGTTCCAGCAGCTCTTCCCTAGCGGGAGGTGGGAACCAAGAGACCCAGTACTTC. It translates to CSSSSSLAGGGNQETQYF. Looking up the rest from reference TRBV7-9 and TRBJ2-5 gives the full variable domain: DTGVSQNPRHKITKRGQNVTFRCDPISEHNRLYWYRQTLGQGPEFLTYFQNEAQLEKSRLLSDRFSAERPKGSFSTLEIQRTEQGDSAMYLCSSSSSLAGGGNQETQYFGPGTRLLVL.

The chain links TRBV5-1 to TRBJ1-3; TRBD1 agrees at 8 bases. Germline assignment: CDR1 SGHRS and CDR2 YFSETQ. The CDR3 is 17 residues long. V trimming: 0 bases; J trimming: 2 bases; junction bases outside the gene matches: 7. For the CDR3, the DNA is TGCGCCAGCAGCTTGGGTGGACAGGGATTAGCTGGAAACACCATATATTTT. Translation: CASSLGGQGLAGNTIYF.

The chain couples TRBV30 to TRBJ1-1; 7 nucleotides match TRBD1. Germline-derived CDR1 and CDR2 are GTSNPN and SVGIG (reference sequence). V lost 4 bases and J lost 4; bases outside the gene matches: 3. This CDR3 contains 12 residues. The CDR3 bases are TGTGCCTGGACCAGGACAGGCACTGAAGCTTTCTTT. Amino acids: CAWTRTGTEAFF.

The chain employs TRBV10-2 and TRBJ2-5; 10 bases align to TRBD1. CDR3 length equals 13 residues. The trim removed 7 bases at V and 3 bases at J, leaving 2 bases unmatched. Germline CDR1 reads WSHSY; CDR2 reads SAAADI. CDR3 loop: CASIGTGEETQYF. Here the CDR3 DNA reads TGCGCCAGCATCGGGACAGGGGAAGAGACCCAGTACTTC.

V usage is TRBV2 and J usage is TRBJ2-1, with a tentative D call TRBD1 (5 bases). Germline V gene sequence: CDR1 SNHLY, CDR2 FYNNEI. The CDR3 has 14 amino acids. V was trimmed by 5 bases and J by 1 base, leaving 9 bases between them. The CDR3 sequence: CASSFQGSYNEQFF. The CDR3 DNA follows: TGTGCCAGCAGTTTCCAGGGATCCTACAATGAGCAGTTCTTC.

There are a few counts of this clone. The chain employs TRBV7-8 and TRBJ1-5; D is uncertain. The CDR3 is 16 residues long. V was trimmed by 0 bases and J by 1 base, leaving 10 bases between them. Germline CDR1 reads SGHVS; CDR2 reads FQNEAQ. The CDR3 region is CASSLAGVRSNQPQHF. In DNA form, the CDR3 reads TGTGCCAGCAGCTTAGCCGGGGTGAGGAGCAATCAGCCCCAGCATTTT.

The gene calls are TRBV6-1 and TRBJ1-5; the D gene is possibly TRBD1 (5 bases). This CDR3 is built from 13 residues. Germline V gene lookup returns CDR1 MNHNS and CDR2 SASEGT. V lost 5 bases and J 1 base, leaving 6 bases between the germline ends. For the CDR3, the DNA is TGTGCCAGCAGTCGGGGGAGCAATCAGCCCCAGCATTTT. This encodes CASSRGSNQPQHF.

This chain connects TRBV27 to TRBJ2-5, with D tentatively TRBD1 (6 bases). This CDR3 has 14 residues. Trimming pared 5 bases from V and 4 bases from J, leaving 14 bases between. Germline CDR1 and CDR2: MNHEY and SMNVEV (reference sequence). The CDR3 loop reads CASSPWTDLETQYF. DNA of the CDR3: TGTGCCAGCAGTCCGTGGACAGACCTAGAGACCCAGTACTTC.

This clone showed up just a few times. The CDR3 here is CASTDSPNSPLHF. CDR3 nucleotides: TGTGCCAGCACGGACAGCCCGAATTCACCCCTCCACTTT. This chain connects TRBV6-5 to TRBJ1-6, with D possibly matching TRBD1 (6 bases). Germline V gives CDR1 MNHEY, CDR2 SVGAGI. This CDR3 region has 13 residues. The ends were cut back, 7 bases at V and 7 bases at J, with 11 bases in the middle.

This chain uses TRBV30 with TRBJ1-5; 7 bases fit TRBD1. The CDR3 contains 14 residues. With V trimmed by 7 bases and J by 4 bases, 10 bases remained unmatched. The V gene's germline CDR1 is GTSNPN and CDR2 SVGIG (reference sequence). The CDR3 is CAFDRDYGNQPQHF. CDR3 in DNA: TGTGCCTTCGACAGGGATTACGGGAATCAGCCCCAGCATTTT. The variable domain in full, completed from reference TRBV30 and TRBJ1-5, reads SQTIHQWPATLVQPVGSPLSLECTVEGTSNPNLYWYRQAAGRGLQLLFYSVGIGQISSEVPQNLSASRPQDRQFILSSKKLLLSDSGFYLCAFDRDYGNQPQHFGDGTRLSIL.

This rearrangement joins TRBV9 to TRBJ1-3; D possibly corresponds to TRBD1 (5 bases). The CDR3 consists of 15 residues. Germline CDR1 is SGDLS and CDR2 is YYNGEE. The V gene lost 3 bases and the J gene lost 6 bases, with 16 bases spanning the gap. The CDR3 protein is CASSANLQVVNTIYF. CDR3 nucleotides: TGTGCCAGCAGCGCCAACCTACAGGTTGTAAACACCATATATTTT.

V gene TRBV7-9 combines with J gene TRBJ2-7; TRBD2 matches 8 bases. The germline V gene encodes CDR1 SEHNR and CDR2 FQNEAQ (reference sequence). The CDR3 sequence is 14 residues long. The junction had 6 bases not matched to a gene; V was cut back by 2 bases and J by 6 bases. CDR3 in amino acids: CASSLSLAGAEQYF. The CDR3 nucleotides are TGTGCCAGCAGCTTAAGTCTAGCGGGTGCCGAGCAGTACTTC.

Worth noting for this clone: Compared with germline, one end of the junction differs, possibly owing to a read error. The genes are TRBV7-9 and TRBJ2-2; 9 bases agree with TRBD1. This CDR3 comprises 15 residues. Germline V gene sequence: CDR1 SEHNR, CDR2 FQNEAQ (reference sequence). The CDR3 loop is CSSSQQGAYTGELFF. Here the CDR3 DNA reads TGTTCCAGCAGCCAACAGGGGGCTTACACCGGGGAGCTGTTTTTT.

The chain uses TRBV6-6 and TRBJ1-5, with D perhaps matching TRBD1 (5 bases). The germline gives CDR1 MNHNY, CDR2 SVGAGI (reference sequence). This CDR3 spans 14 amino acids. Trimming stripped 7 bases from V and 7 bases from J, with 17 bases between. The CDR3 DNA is TGTGCCAGCACGGAGGGGCCCCCGGGGCAGCCCCAGCATTTT. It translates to CASTEGPPGQPQHF.

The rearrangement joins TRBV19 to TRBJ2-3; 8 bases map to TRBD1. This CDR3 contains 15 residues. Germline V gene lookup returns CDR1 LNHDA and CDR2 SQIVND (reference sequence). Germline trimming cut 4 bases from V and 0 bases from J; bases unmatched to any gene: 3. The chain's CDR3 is CASSTDRASTDTQYF. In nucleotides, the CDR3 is TGTGCCAGTAGTACGGACAGGGCAAGCACAGATACGCAGTATTTT.

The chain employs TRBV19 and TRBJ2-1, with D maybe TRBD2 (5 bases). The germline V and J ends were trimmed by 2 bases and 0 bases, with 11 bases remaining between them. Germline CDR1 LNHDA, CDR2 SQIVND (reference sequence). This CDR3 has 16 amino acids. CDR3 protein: CASSISRLPSYNEQFF. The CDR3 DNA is TGTGCCAGTAGTATATCGAGACTACCCTCCTACAATGAGCAGTTCTTC.

Written as DNA, the CDR3 is TGCGCCAGCAGCTTGGAGGTCTTCGGGCTAGCGGGGGGGGAGACCCAGTACTTC. Protein sequence: CASSLEVFGLAGGETQYF. The chain carries TRBV5-1 and TRBJ2-5, with TRBD2 identical over 12 bases. The germline V gene encodes CDR1 SGHRS and CDR2 YFSETQ. This CDR3 is built from 18 residues. With V trimmed by 0 bases and J by 5 bases, 11 bases remained unmatched.

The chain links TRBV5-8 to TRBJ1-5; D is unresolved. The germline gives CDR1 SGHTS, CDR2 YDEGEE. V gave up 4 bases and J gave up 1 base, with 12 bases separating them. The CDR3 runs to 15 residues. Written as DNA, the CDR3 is TGTGCCAGCAGCCTGGCCGGGAACAGCAATCAGCCCCAGCATTTT. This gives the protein CASSLAGNSNQPQHF.

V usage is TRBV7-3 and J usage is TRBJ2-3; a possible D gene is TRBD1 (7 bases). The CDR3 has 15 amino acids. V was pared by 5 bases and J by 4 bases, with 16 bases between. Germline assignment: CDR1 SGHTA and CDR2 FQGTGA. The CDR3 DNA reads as TGTGCCAGCAGCCTACGCCAGGGGGGCGCAGATACGCAGTATTTT. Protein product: CASSLRQGGADTQYF.